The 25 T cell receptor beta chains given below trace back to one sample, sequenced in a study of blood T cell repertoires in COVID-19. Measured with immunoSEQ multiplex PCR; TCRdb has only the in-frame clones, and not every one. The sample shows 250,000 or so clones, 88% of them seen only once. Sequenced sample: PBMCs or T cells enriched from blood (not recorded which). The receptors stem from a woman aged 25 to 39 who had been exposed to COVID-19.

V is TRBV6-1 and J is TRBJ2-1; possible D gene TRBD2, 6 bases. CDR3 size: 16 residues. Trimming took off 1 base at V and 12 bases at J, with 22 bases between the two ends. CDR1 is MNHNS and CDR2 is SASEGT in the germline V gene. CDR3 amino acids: CASSEELGTSSTVQFF. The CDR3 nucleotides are TGTGCCAGCAGTGAAGAGCTTGGAACTAGCAGTACTGTGCAGTTCTTC.

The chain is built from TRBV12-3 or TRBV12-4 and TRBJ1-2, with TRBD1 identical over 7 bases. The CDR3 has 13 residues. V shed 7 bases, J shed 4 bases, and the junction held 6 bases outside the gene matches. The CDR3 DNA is TGTGCCAGCAACTCGGACAGGATCTATGGCTACACCTTC. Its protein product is CASNSDRIYGYTF.

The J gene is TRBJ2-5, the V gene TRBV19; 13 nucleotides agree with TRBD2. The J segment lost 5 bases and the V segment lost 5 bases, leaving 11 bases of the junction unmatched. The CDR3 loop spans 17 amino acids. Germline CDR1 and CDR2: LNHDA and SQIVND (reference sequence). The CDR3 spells CASSETGTSGTRETQYF. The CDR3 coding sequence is TGTGCCAGTAGTGAAACCGGGACTAGCGGGACTCGGGAGACCCAGTACTTC.

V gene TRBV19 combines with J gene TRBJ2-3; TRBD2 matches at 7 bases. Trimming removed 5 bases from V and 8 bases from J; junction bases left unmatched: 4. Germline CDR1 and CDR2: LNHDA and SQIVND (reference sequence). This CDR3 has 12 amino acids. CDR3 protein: CASSDERGTQYF. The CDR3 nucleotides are TGTGCCAGTAGTGACGAGCGGGGTACGCAGTATTTT. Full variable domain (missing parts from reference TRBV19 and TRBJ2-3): DGGITQSPKYLFRKEGQNVTLSCEQNLNHDAMYWYRQDPGQGLRLIYYSQIVNDFQKGDIAEGYSVSREKKESFPLTVTSAQKNPTAFYLCASSDERGTQYFGPGTRLTVL.

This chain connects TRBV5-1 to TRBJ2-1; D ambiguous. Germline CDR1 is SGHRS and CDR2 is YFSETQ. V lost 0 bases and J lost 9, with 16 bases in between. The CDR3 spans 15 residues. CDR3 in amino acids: CASSLGLASSVEQFF. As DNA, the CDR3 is TGCGCCAGCAGCTTGGGACTTGCATCTAGTGTTGAGCAGTTCTTC. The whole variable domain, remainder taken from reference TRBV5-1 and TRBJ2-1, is KAGVTQTPRYLIKTRGQQVTLSCSPISGHRSVSWYQQTPGQGLQFLFEYFSETQRNKGNFPGRFSGRQFSNSRSEMNVSTLELGDSALYLCASSLGLASSVEQFFGPGTRLTVL.

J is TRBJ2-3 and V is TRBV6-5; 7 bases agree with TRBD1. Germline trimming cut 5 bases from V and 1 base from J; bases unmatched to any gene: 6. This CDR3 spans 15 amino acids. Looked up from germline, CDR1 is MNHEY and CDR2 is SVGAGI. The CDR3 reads CASSNRGSGTDTQYF. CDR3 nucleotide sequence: TGTGCCAGCAGTAACAGGGGATCTGGCACAGATACGCAGTATTTT.

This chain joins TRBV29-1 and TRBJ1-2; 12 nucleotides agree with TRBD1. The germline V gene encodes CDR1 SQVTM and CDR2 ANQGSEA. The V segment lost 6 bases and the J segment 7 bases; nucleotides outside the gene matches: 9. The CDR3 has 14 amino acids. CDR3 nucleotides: TGCAGCGTACTTACGGGACAGGGGGCTGTTGGCTACACCTTC. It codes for CSVLTGQGAVGYTF.

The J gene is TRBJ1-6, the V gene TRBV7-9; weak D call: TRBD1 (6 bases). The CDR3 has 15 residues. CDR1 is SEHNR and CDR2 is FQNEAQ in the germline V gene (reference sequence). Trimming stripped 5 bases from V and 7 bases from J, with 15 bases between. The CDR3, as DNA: TGTGCCAGCAGCCCGCAGACAGGCCCCAATTCACCCCTCCACTTT. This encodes CASSPQTGPNSPLHF.

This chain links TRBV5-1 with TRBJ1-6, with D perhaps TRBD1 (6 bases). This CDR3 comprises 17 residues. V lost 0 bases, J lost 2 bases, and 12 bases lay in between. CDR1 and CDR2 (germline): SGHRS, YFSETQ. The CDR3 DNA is TGCGCCAGCAGCTTGGGAACAGGGATGGCCTATAATTCACCCCTCCACTTT. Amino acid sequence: CASSLGTGMAYNSPLHF.

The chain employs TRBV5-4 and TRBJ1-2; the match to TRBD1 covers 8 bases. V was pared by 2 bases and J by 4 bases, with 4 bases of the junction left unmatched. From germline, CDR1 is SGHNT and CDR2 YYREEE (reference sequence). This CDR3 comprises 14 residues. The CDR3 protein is CASSLRTGIYGYTF. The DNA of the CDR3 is TGTGCCAGCAGCTTACGGACAGGGATCTATGGCTACACCTTC.

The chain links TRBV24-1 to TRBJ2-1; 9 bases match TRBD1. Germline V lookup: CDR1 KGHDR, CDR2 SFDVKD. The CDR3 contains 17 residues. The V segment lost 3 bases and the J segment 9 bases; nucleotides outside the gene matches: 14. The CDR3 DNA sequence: TGTGCCACCAGTGATCCCTTTTCCGGGACAGGGCAGGGTGAGCAGTTCTTC. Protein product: CATSDPFSGTGQGEQFF.

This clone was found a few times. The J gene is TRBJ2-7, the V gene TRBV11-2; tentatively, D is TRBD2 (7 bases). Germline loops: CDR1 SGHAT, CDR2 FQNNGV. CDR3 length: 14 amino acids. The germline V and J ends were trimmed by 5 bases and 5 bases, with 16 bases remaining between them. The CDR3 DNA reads TGTGCCAGCAGCCAGGAGGGGAGGGGGGACGAGCAGTACTTC. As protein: CASSQEGRGDEQYF.

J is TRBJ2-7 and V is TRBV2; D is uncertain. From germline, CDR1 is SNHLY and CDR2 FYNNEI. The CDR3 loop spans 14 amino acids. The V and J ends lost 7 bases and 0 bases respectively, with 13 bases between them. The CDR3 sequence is CASKTNSHSYEQYF. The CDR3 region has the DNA TGTGCCAGCAAAACAAACAGTCACTCCTACGAGCAGTACTTC.

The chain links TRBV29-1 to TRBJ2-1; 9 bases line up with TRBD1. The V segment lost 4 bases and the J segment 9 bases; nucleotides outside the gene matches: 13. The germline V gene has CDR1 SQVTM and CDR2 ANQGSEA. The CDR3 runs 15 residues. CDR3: CSVAPQGASGSEQFF. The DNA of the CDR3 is TGCAGCGTTGCCCCACAGGGGGCAAGTGGAAGTGAGCAGTTCTTC.

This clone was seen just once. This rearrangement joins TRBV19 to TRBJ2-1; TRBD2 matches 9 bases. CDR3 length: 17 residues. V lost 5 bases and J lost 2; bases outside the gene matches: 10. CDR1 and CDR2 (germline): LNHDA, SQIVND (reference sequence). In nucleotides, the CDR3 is TGTGCCAGTAGTCGTTGGGTAGCGGGAGTTCCCTACAATGAGCAGTTCTTC. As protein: CASSRWVAGVPYNEQFF. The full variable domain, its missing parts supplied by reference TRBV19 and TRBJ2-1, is DGGITQSPKYLFRKEGQNVTLSCEQNLNHDAMYWYRQDPGQGLRLIYYSQIVNDFQKGDIAEGYSVSREKKESFPLTVTSAQKNPTAFYLCASSRWVAGVPYNEQFFGPGTRLTVL.

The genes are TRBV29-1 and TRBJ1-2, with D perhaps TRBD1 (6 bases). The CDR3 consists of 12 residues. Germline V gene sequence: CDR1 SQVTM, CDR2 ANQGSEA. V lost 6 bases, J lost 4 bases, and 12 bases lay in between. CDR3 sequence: CSVRTERYGYTF. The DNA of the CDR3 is TGCAGCGTCCGGACAGAGCGCTATGGCTACACCTTC.

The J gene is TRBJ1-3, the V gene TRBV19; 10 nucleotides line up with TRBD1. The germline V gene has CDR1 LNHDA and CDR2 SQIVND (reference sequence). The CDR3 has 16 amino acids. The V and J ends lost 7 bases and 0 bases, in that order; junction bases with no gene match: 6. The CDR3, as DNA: TGTGCCAGTATTCCCGGGACAGGGGACTCTGGAAACACCATATATTTT. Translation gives CASIPGTGDSGNTIYF.

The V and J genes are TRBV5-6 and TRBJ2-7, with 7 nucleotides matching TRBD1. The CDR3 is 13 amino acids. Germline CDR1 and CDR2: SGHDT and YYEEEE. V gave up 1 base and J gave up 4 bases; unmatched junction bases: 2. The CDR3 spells CASSLRGPYEQYF. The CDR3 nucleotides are TGTGCCAGCAGCTTGAGGGGGCCTTACGAGCAGTACTTC.

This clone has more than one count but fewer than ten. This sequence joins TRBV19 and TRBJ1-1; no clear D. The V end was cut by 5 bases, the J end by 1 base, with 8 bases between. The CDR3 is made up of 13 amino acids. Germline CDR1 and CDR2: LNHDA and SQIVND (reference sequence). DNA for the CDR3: TGTGCCAGTAGTCAAACATCGAACACTGAAGCTTTCTTT. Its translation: CASSQTSNTEAFF.

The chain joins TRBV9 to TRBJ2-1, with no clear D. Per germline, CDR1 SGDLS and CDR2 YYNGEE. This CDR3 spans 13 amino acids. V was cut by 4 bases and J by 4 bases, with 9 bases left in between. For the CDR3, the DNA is TGTGCCAGCAGCCACGGAGCTTACAATGAGCAGTTCTTC. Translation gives CASSHGAYNEQFF.

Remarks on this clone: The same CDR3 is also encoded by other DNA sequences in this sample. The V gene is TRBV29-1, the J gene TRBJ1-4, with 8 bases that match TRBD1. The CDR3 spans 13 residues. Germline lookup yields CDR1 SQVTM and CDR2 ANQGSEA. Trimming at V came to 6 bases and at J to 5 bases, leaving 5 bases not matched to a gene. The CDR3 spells CSVGGTGNEKLFF. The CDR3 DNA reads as TGCAGCGTCGGCGGGACAGGCAATGAAAAACTGTTTTTT.

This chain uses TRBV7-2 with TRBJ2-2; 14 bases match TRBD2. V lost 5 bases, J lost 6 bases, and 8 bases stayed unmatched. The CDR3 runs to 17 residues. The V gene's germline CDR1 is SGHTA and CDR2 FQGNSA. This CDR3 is CASSTRTSGRSAGELFF. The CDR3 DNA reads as TGTGCCAGCAGCACCCGGACTAGCGGGAGGTCAGCCGGGGAGCTGTTTTTT.

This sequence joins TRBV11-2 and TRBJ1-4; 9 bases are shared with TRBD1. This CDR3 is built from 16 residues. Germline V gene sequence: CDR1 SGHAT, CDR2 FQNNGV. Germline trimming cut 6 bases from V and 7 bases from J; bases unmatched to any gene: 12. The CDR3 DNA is TGTGCCAGCAGTAAGGGAGGTGGGACAGGGAGTGAAAAACTGTTTTTT. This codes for CASSKGGGTGSEKLFF.

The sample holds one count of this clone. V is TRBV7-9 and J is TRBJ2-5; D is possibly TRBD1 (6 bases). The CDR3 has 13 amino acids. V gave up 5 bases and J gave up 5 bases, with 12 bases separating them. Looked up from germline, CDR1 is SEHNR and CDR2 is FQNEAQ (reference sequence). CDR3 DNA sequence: TGTGCCAGCAGCCGCGGACAGTCGGAGACCCAGTACTTC. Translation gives CASSRGQSETQYF.

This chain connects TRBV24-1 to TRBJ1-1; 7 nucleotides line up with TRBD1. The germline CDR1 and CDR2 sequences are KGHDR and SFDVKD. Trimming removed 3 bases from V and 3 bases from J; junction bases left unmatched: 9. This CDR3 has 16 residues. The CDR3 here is CATSDTTGSGDTEAFF. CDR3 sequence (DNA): TGTGCCACCAGTGATACGACAGGGTCGGGGGACACTGAAGCTTTCTTT.